This is a list of T cell receptor beta chains from one sample in a study of OX40 agonist ivuxolimab in advanced cancers. The repertoire was sequenced with immunoSEQ multiplex PCR; TCRdb's copy has only in-frame clones and lacks some. Among almost 35,000 clones listed, around 86% were seen once. The material sequenced was CD4+ or CD8+ T cells sorted from blood, taken in a trial of the OX40 agonist ivuxolimab. These receptor sequences come from an adult with an advanced solid tumor such as melanoma, head and neck, liver or kidney cancer. Each CDR3 is given with its conserved first and last residue. Each record gives: J gene, clone size, D gene, V gene, CDR3 DNA, CDR3 protein. A D gene is named only where the DNA matches it firmly. A row's size may be missing; if present it is once, few, many or a size class.

j_gene: TRBJ1-3; abundance: -; d_gene: -; v_gene: TRBV12-5; CDR3nt: TGTGCTAGTACTAGCAGCAGCTCTGGAAACACCATATATTTT; CDR3aa: CASTSSSSGNTIYF
j_gene: TRBJ2-3; abundance: -; d_gene: TRBD2; v_gene: TRBV11-2; CDR3nt: TGTGCCAGCAGCTTCAGTCTAGCGGACACAGATACGCAGTATTTT; CDR3aa: CASSFSLADTDTQYF
j_gene: TRBJ1-1; abundance: -; d_gene: -; v_gene: TRBV30; CDR3nt: TGTGCCTGGAGTGTACCCCCCGGGGGGAACACTGAAGCTTTCTTT; CDR3aa: CAWSVPPGGNTEAFF
j_gene: TRBJ1-6; abundance: -; d_gene: -; v_gene: TRBV15; CDR3nt: TGTGCCACCAGCAGAGATCCAGAATCACCCCTCCACTTT; CDR3aa: CATSRDPESPLHF
j_gene: TRBJ1-4; abundance: -; d_gene: -; v_gene: TRBV5-1; CDR3nt: TGCGCCAGCAGCCAAACCCCGGGAGATCCCAATGAAAAACTGTTTTTT; CDR3aa: CASSQTPGDPNEKLFF
j_gene: TRBJ1-2; abundance: -; d_gene: -; v_gene: TRBV2; CDR3nt: TGTGCCAGCAGTCGGGCGGGTGGCTACACCTTC; CDR3aa: CASSRAGGYTF
j_gene: TRBJ2-7; abundance: -; d_gene: TRBD2; v_gene: TRBV11-2; CDR3nt: TGTGCCAGCAGCTGGGGGGGTTACGAGCAGTACTTC; CDR3aa: CASSWGGYEQYF
j_gene: TRBJ2-7; abundance: -; d_gene: TRBD1; v_gene: TRBV2; CDR3nt: TGTGCCAGCGGAGTTGAGACAGGGGATATGCAGTACTTC; CDR3aa: CASGVETGDMQYF
j_gene: TRBJ1-2; abundance: once; d_gene: TRBD1; v_gene: TRBV16; CDR3nt: TGTGCCAGCAGCCAATCGTTTGGGCAGGGGGCGCGTGGCTACACCTTC; CDR3aa: CASSQSFGQGARGYTF
j_gene: TRBJ2-3; abundance: -; d_gene: -; v_gene: TRBV27; CDR3nt: TGTGCCAGCAGTTTACGGGCGGGAAGGGCCAGCGGAGGCACAGATACGCAGTATTTT; CDR3aa: CASSLRAGRASGGTDTQYF
j_gene: TRBJ2-2; abundance: -; d_gene: -; v_gene: TRBV9; CDR3nt: TGTGCCAGCAGCGTAGCCAGGGCCGCCGCCGGGGAGCTGTTTTTT; CDR3aa: CASSVARAAAGELFF
j_gene: TRBJ2-1; abundance: -; d_gene: -; v_gene: TRBV7-2; CDR3nt: TGTGCCAGCAGCTTAAACGGGGGAGGAAATGAGCAGTTCTTC; CDR3aa: CASSLNGGGNEQFF
j_gene: TRBJ2-7; abundance: once; d_gene: -; v_gene: TRBV13; CDR3nt: TGTGCCAGCAGCTTGTTCACGGGGCTATCCTACGAGCAGTACTTC; CDR3aa: CASSLFTGLSYEQYF
j_gene: TRBJ2-1; abundance: -; d_gene: TRBD2; v_gene: TRBV11-2; CDR3nt: TGTGCCAGCAGCTTAACTAGCGGGAGGGTAGAGCAGTTCTTC; CDR3aa: CASSLTSGRVEQFF
j_gene: TRBJ1-1; abundance: -; d_gene: -; v_gene: TRBV5-5; CDR3nt: TGTGCCAGCAGCTTGGACCCAGGGATAAGGACTGAAGCTTTCTTT; CDR3aa: CASSLDPGIRTEAFF
j_gene: TRBJ1-5; abundance: -; d_gene: -; v_gene: TRBV6-5; CDR3nt: TGTGCCAGCAGTTACCGGGGAGGGAATCAGCCCCAGCATTTT; CDR3aa: CASSYRGGNQPQHF
j_gene: TRBJ2-3; abundance: -; d_gene: -; v_gene: TRBV18; CDR3nt: TGTGCCAGCTCAGCCCGGGCCAGCACAGATACGCAGTATTTT; CDR3aa: CASSARASTDTQYF
j_gene: TRBJ1-1; abundance: -; d_gene: -; v_gene: TRBV2; CDR3nt: TGTGCCAGCAGAGAGAACACTGAAGCTTTCTTT; CDR3aa: CASRENTEAFF
j_gene: TRBJ2-5; abundance: -; d_gene: TRBD2; v_gene: TRBV7-2; CDR3nt: TGTGCCAGCAGCGCGCGCCCGGGACTAGCGGGAGAAAAGACCCAGTACTTC; CDR3aa: CASSARPGLAGEKTQYF
j_gene: TRBJ1-1; abundance: few; d_gene: -; v_gene: TRBV30; CDR3nt: TGTGCTTGGGGGATGGGCCCGGGTGCTGAAGCTTTCTTT; CDR3aa: CAWGMGPGAEAFF
j_gene: TRBJ1-1; abundance: -; d_gene: -; v_gene: TRBV7-8; CDR3nt: TGTGCCAGCAGCTTAAATGTGGGACTTAACGCTGAAGCTTTCTTT; CDR3aa: CASSLNVGLNAEAFF
j_gene: TRBJ1-1; abundance: -; d_gene: TRBD1; v_gene: TRBV28; CDR3nt: TGTGCCAGCAGTTTACAGGGACAGCGTAACACTGAAGCTTTCTTT; CDR3aa: CASSLQGQRNTEAFF
j_gene: TRBJ2-7; abundance: -; d_gene: TRBD2; v_gene: TRBV6-5; CDR3nt: TGTGCCAGCAGGGCTAGCGGGATGGCCTACGAGCAGTACTTC; CDR3aa: CASRASGMAYEQYF
j_gene: TRBJ1-1; abundance: -; d_gene: -; v_gene: TRBV19; CDR3nt: TGTGCCAGTAGCAACCTTATGAACACTGAAGCTTTCTTT; CDR3aa: CASSNLMNTEAFF
j_gene: TRBJ2-1; abundance: -; d_gene: -; v_gene: TRBV11-2; CDR3nt: TGTGCCAGCAGCTCCTCGCTGGGTGGCGCCTTTTACAATGAGCAGTTCTTC; CDR3aa: CASSSSLGGAFYNEQFF
j_gene: TRBJ1-2; abundance: -; d_gene: -; v_gene: TRBV5-6; CDR3nt: TGTGCCAGCAGCTCGTTACAGGGCAGCTATGGCTACACCTTC; CDR3aa: CASSSLQGSYGYTF
j_gene: TRBJ2-2; abundance: -; d_gene: -; v_gene: TRBV7-9; CDR3nt: TGTGCCAGCAGCTTAAGCACCGGGGAGCTGTTTTTT; CDR3aa: CASSLSTGELFF
j_gene: TRBJ2-2; abundance: -; d_gene: TRBD1; v_gene: TRBV27; CDR3nt: TGTGCCAGCACCCAAGGAGGGACAGGGAACACCGGGGAGCTGTTTTTT; CDR3aa: CASTQGGTGNTGELFF
j_gene: TRBJ2-2; abundance: -; d_gene: -; v_gene: TRBV6-5; CDR3nt: TGTGCCAGCAACCGTCGAGGGGGAGCCGCCGGGGAGCTGTTTTTT; CDR3aa: CASNRRGGAAGELFF
j_gene: TRBJ2-7; abundance: -; d_gene: -; v_gene: TRBV4-3; CDR3nt: TGCGCCAGCAGCCAAGGAGGGGTCCGCGAGCAGTACTTC; CDR3aa: CASSQGGVREQYF
j_gene: TRBJ2-1; abundance: -; d_gene: -; v_gene: TRBV21-1; CDR3nt: TGTGCCAGCAGCACCCGGGACAGACCCGACAATGAGCAGTTCTTC; CDR3aa: CASSTRDRPDNEQFF
j_gene: TRBJ1-6; abundance: -; d_gene: TRBD1; v_gene: TRBV6-1; CDR3nt: TGTGCCAGCAGCGTCGACAGGGTGAATTCACCCCTCCACTTT; CDR3aa: CASSVDRVNSPLHF
j_gene: TRBJ2-2; abundance: -; d_gene: -; v_gene: TRBV18; CDR3nt: TGTGCCAGCTCAGCCTACAGTCCCGGGGAGCTGTTTTTT; CDR3aa: CASSAYSPGELFF
j_gene: TRBJ2-7; abundance: once; d_gene: -; v_gene: TRBV7-4; CDR3nt: TGTGCCAGCAGCTCCTACCTCTCCTACGAGCAGTACTTC; CDR3aa: CASSSYLSYEQYF
j_gene: TRBJ1-1; abundance: -; d_gene: TRBD1; v_gene: TRBV5-5; CDR3nt: TGTGCCAGCAGCTTGACAGGGGTGGGTGAAGCTTTCTTT; CDR3aa: CASSLTGVGEAFF
j_gene: TRBJ2-7; abundance: -; d_gene: -; v_gene: TRBV19; CDR3nt: TGTGCCAGTAGTGCCATGACAGGAAACGAGCAGTACTTC; CDR3aa: CASSAMTGNEQYF
j_gene: TRBJ1-3; abundance: -; d_gene: TRBD1; v_gene: TRBV18; CDR3nt: TGTGCCAGCTCACCGACAGGGGCTGGAAACACCATATATTTT; CDR3aa: CASSPTGAGNTIYF
j_gene: TRBJ2-2; abundance: -; d_gene: -; v_gene: TRBV29-1; CDR3nt: TGCAGCGTTGGGACGGGGCCTGCGAACACCGGGGAGCTGTTTTTT; CDR3aa: CSVGTGPANTGELFF
j_gene: TRBJ2-4; abundance: medium-sized; d_gene: -; v_gene: TRBV4-3; CDR3nt: TGCGCCAGCAGCCAAGCCCGAAATTTTGGTATTGGCAAAAACATTCAGTACTTC; CDR3aa: CASSQARNFGIGKNIQYF
j_gene: TRBJ2-7; abundance: -; d_gene: -; v_gene: TRBV19; CDR3nt: TGTGCCAGTAGTTCCACAGGGCCTCCCTACGAGCAGTACTTC; CDR3aa: CASSSTGPPYEQYF
j_gene: TRBJ1-1; abundance: -; d_gene: TRBD1; v_gene: TRBV7-2; CDR3nt: TGTGCCAGCAGCTACCGATGGGACAGGGTCGTCACTGAAGCTTTCTTT; CDR3aa: CASSYRWDRVVTEAFF
j_gene: TRBJ2-1; abundance: -; d_gene: TRBD2; v_gene: TRBV10-3; CDR3nt: TGTGCCACTGGACTAGCGGGTTACAATGAGCAGTTCTTC; CDR3aa: CATGLAGYNEQFF
j_gene: TRBJ2-7; abundance: -; d_gene: -; v_gene: TRBV7-9; CDR3nt: TGTGCCAGCAGCTTCACTAGAGGAACTCTGGGCGAGCAGTACTTC; CDR3aa: CASSFTRGTLGEQYF
j_gene: TRBJ1-3; abundance: -; d_gene: -; v_gene: TRBV6-5; CDR3nt: TGTGCCAGCAGTTACAATTCGGGGACTGGAAACACCATATATTTT; CDR3aa: CASSYNSGTGNTIYF
j_gene: TRBJ1-1; abundance: -; d_gene: TRBD1; v_gene: TRBV15; CDR3nt: TGTGCCACCAGCAGCCGGGACAGGGCGAACACTGAAGCTTTCTTT; CDR3aa: CATSSRDRANTEAFF
j_gene: TRBJ1-5; abundance: -; d_gene: TRBD1; v_gene: TRBV6-6; CDR3nt: TGTGCCAGCAGTACAGGGGGTCAGCCCCAGCATTTT; CDR3aa: CASSTGGQPQHF
j_gene: TRBJ2-7; abundance: -; d_gene: -; v_gene: TRBV6-6; CDR3nt: TGTGCCAGCAGTTACTCCTCCGGGACCCTCCCCGAGCAGTACTTC; CDR3aa: CASSYSSGTLPEQYF